This T cell receptor (beta chain) was sequenced in a study of T cell responses to AZD1222 COVID-19 vaccine. The assay was immunoSEQ multiplex PCR, and TCRdb's table has in-frame clones only and misses some. The profile shows about 170,000 clones, approximately 90% of them singletons. The CDR3 runs to 14 residues. The germline gives CDR1 SGHDT, CDR2 YYEEEE. The V end lost 2 bases, the J end lost 4 bases, and 12 bases lay between the germline ends. This clone was detected only once. Its antigen is unknown. Points from the study as a whole: Most donors were white British, females outnumbered males, and clonal diversity was possibly underestimated.

The chain combines TRBV5-6 with TRBJ1-2; D gene uncertain. This receptor was identified in an adult who received the AZD1222 COVID-19 vaccine. Sequencing used peripheral blood, obtained 28 days after the second AZD1222 dose. CDR3 loop: CASSFGGLGYGYTF. Here the CDR3 DNA reads TGTGCCAGCAGCTTCGGAGGGTTGGGCTATGGCTACACCTTC.